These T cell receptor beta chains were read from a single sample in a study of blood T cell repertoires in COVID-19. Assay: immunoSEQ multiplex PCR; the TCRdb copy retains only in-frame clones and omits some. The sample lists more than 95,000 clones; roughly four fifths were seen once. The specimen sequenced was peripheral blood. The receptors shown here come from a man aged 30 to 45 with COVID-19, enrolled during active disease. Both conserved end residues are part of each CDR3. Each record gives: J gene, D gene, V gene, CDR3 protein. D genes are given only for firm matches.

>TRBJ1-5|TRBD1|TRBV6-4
CASREGAKQPQHF
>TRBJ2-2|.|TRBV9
CASSSRNTGELFF
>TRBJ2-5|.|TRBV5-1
CASSSSTQGTQYF
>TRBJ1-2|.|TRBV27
CASSPLLGRRYGYTF
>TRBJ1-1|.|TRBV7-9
CASSLERGWDTEAFF
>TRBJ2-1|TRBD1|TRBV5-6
CASSYGGTGAYNEQFF
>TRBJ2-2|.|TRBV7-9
CASTPTTGVGAGGELFF
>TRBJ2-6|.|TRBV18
CASSPPGHHSGANVLTF
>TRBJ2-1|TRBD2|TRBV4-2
CASSQAWSGRESYNEQFF
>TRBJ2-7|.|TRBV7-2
CASSSLGVLDYEQYF
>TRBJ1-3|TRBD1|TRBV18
CASSPPGQGYDTIYF
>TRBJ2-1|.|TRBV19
CASSIDLGTKAYNEQFF
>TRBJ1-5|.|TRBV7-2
CASSLGSEGRNQPQHF
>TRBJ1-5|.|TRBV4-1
CASSQGENQPQHF
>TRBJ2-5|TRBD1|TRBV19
CASSHGTGQETQYF